Listed below are T cell receptor beta chains from one sample, sequenced in a study of T cells in Graves' hyperthyroidism and ophthalmopathy. TCRdb called the multiplex PCR reads again in MiXCR, with one record for every CDR3 protein. The table records fewer than 800,000 distinct CDR3 sequences, roughly 15% of them present only once. Sequenced material: blood. The receptor source for this set is a young man with Graves' hyperthyroidism. The CDR3 runs from the conserved cysteine through the conserved F or W.

V gene | CDR3 protein
TRBV20-1 | CSARAGNTEAFF
TRBV28 | CASSRGLAGIGGYEQYF
TRBV18 | CASSSRGLGSGAEAFF
TRBV28 | CASSSTGTAGYTF
TRBV7-9 | CASSLVIRNGYTF
TRBV20-1 | CSARSGRAIDTQYF
TRBV28 | CASSLTTEYSFRGYTF
TRBV7-2 | CASSSRTVGTDTQYF
TRBV15 | CATSNRQGKNYGYTF
TRBV5-4 | CASRDGRANTGELFF
TRBV28 | CASSFRDRNEKLFF
TRBV20-1 | CSARGPQVPRGYTF
TRBV19 | CASSSTLTSNQPQHF
TRBV11-2 | CASSSDVASSYEQYF
TRBV18 | CASSPGPDEAFF
TRBV14 | CASRSGGPGETQYF
TRBV11-2 | CASSLDPGDEKLFF
TRBV28 | CASSSGGGYEQYF
TRBV15 | CATSASAGARTDTQYF
TRBV6-1 | CASSRILNIGNQPQHF
TRBV12-3/TRBV12-4 | CASSPRQNYGYTF
TRBV9 | CASSPPLRREGFNTGELFF
TRBV11-2 | CASSPTPGQMNTEAFF
TRBV30 | CAWATDYEQYF
TRBV2 | CASSWGTSGSTDTQYF
TRBV28 | CASSDRAGRWAYEQYF
TRBV4-1 | CASSSRTGLMVGYTF
TRBV19 | CASSPWGGEGTEAFF
TRBV27 | CASSLRGTTEAFF